This TCR beta chain was found in a study of blood T cell repertoires in COVID-19. Study as a whole: Some COVID-19 samples were acute and others convalescent; all came from the United States, Italy and Spain. Sources were T cells, B-cell-depleted T cells, or PBMCs; the material itself was cDNA or gDNA.

V was trimmed by 5 bases and J by 10 bases, leaving 17 bases between them. The CDR3 is 14 residues long. Germline V gene lookup returns CDR1 SGHTA and CDR2 FQGNSA. Study processing details: Reference gene primer amplification gave estimated nucleated cell counts. Profiling relied on immunoSEQ multiplex PCR, and the TCRdb table lists in-frame clones only, not all of them. V and J calls and clone size follow that table, whereas D and trimming were derived from the DNA. The top ten clones hold around 1.2% of a sample with about 210,000 clones, under 95% of them seen once. This receptor was taken from a man aged 30-40 years with acute or convalescent COVID-19. The chain has TRBV7-2 and TRBJ1-4; D is possibly TRBD1 (5 bases). Material for sequencing was peripheral blood. This CDR3 is CASSVGGAGRKLFF. DNA for the CDR3: TGTGCCAGCAGCGTGGGAGGGGCGGGAAGAAAACTGTTTTTT.